Sequencing of this TCR beta chain was carried out in a study of cytomegalovirus exposure and HLA in healthy donors. V gave up 3 bases and J gave up 4 bases, with 19 bases separating them. Germline V gene data show CDR1 as MDHEN and CDR2 as SYDVKM. CDR3 size: 16 residues. The study ran its PCR with 60 Vbeta and 13 Jbeta primers. Clones were read by immunoSEQ multiplex PCR, and TCRdb kept only the in-frame ones, dropping some. The table has more than 80,000 clones, about nine tenths seen once; the top ten hold approximately 10%. The TCR sequence derives from a man aged 25-45 years in good health and CMV-seropositive. Material: PBMCs. The chain employs TRBV28 and TRBJ2-7; D not resolved. This CDR3 is CASSLAGEPRPYEQYF. In nucleotides, the CDR3 is TGTGCCAGCAGTTTGGCTGGCGAGCCCAGGCCATACGAGCAGTACTTC.